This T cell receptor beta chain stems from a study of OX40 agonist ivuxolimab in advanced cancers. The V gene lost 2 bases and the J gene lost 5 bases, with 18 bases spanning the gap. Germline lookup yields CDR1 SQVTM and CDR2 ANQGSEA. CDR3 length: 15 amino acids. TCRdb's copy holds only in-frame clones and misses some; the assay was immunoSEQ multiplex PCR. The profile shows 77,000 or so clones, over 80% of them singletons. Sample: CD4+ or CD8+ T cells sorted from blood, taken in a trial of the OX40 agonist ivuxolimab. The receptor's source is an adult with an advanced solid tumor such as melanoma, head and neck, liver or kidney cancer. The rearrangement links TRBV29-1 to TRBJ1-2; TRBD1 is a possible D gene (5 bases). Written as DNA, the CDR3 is TGCAGCGTTGAATCGGGGCGGAACAGAAGGTATGGCTACACCTTC. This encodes CSVESGRNRRYGYTF. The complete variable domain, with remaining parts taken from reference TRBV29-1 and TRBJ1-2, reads SAVISQKPSRDICQRGTSLTIQCQVDSQVTMMFWYRQQPGQSLTLIATANQGSEATYESGFVIDKFPISRPNLTFSTLTVSNMSPEDSSIYLCSVESGRNRRYGYTFGSGTRLTVV.